This is a list of T cell receptor beta chains from one sample in a study of control samples from healthy donors and cancer patients. Some clones are missing from TCRdb's copy, which holds only in-frame ones; the method was immunoSEQ multiplex PCR. This table lists about 190,000 clones. Sequenced input: blood. These receptors came from a woman in her thirties in good health. Each CDR3 is given with its conserved first and last residue. D genes are given only for firm matches.

d_gene	v_gene	j_gene	CDR3nt	CDR3aa
NA	TRBV28	TRBJ2-1	TGTGCCAGCAGTTCCCACGGGGGAGCCCCCTTCAATGAGCAGTTCTTC	CASSSHGGAPFNEQFF
NA	TRBV28	TRBJ2-7	TGTGCCAGCAGCTCCGACAGCGCCGTACCCCATCCCTACGAGCAGTACTTC	CASSSDSAVPHPYEQYF
TRBD1	TRBV28	TRBJ1-1	TGTGCCAGCAGCCCGACAGGGGTGAACACTGAAGCTTTCTTT	CASSPTGVNTEAFF
TRBD2	TRBV10-3	TRBJ2-7	TGTGCCACAGCGGGGGGGCTTCGCGAGCAGTACTTC	CATAGGLREQYF
NA	TRBV12-3/TRBV12-4	TRBJ1-2	TGTGCCAGCAGTTTATGGTATGGCTACACCTTC	CASSLWYGYTF
NA	TRBV2	TRBJ1-4	TGTGCCAGCAGTGATCCCGCTCTCAGGGGTGCTAATGAAAAACTGTTTTTT	CASSDPALRGANEKLFF
NA	TRBV7-9	TRBJ1-2	TGTGCCAGCAGCTTTCAACATGGAGTAGAAGGCTACACCTTC	CASSFQHGVEGYTF
TRBD1	TRBV6-5	TRBJ2-7	TGTGCCAGCAGTCAAACAGGGGGTAGCTCCTACGAGCAGTACTTC	CASSQTGGSSYEQYF
TRBD1	TRBV6-4	TRBJ1-6	TGTGCCAGCAGTGACTCACAGGGGAATTCACCCCTCCACTTT	CASSDSQGNSPLHF
TRBD1	TRBV5-1	TRBJ1-3	TGCGCCAGCAGAAGAGGATTGGCAGGGGGCAGCGGAAACACCATATATTTT	CASRRGLAGGSGNTIYF
TRBD1	TRBV29-1	TRBJ2-1	TGCAGCGTCCGACAGGGTGGCTCCTACAATGAGCAGTTCTTC	CSVRQGGSYNEQFF
NA	TRBV5-6	TRBJ1-2	TGTGCCAGCAGCTCCTATAACTATGGCTACACCTTC	CASSSYNYGYTF
NA	TRBV7-9	TRBJ1-4	TGTGCCAGCAGCGGAATTCAGCCAGGCTTGAATGAAAAACTGTTTTTT	CASSGIQPGLNEKLFF
NA	TRBV15	TRBJ1-5	TGTGCCACCAGCAGAGAGGGTTATCAGCCCCAGCATTTT	CATSREGYQPQHF
TRBD1	TRBV7-3	TRBJ2-1	TGTGCCAGCAGCGGGACAGGAGGTTATCAGTTCTTC	CASSGTGGYQFF
TRBD1	TRBV19	TRBJ1-5	TGTGCCAGTAGTTGGGATACAGGGGGCAGAGGCAATCAGCCCCAGCATTTT	CASSWDTGGRGNQPQHF
TRBD1	TRBV7-8	TRBJ1-1	TGTGCCAGCAGCTTAGGGTCCAGGGGACAGCAAGCTTTCTTT	CASSLGSRGQQAFF
NA	TRBV11-2	TRBJ1-1	TGTGCCAGCAGCTTAGGAGGGGGAAACACTGAAGCTTTCTTT	CASSLGGGNTEAFF
NA	TRBV12-3/TRBV12-4	TRBJ1-1	TGTGCCAGCAGTTTGTCAGGGGCAGCTTTCTTT	CASSLSGAAFF
TRBD1	TRBV7-9	TRBJ1-1	TGTGCCAGCAGCCGTCAGGGGGGAATGGACACTGAAGCTTTCTTT	CASSRQGGMDTEAFF
NA	TRBV9	TRBJ1-2	TGTGCCAGCAGCTCTTTTCCTAAGCAGCTATATGGCTACACCTTC	CASSSFPKQLYGYTF
NA	TRBV6-4	TRBJ2-3	TGTGCCAGCAGTGTTGGCGGCACAGATACGCAGTATTTT	CASSVGGTDTQYF
NA	TRBV9	TRBJ1-4	TGTGCCAGCAGCAAAGGGAATGATGAAAAACTGTTTTTT	CASSKGNDEKLFF
NA	TRBV4-1	TRBJ2-3	TGCGCCAGCAGCCAAGTCGGCCGAGATACGCAGTATTTT	CASSQVGRDTQYF
NA	TRBV3-1/TRBV3-2	TRBJ2-7	TGTGCCAGCAGCCAGGCCAGGCTTTACGAGCAGTACTTC	CASSQARLYEQYF
TRBD1	TRBV6-5	TRBJ2-2	TGTGCCAGCAGCCAGAACAGGGGTGTCACCGGGGAGCTGTTTTTT	CASSQNRGVTGELFF
TRBD1	TRBV6-2/TRBV6-3	TRBJ1-5	TGTGCCAGCAGTAAACAGGGGGAGCTCAATCAGCCCCAGCATTTT	CASSKQGELNQPQHF
NA	TRBV28	TRBJ2-7	TGTGCCAGCGCCCAGGAGCCTCTCGAGCAGTACTTC	CASAQEPLEQYF
NA	TRBV29-1	TRBJ1-2	TGCAGCGTTGAAGGCGGCGGCTACACCTTC	CSVEGGGYTF
NA	TRBV5-1	TRBJ2-7	TGCGCCAGCAGCTATGATTACGAGCAGTACTTC	CASSYDYEQYF
TRBD2	TRBV11-1	TRBJ2-7	TGTGCCAGCAGCTTAACCTCCGGGACTAGCTGGGGCGAGCAGTACTTC	CASSLTSGTSWGEQYF
NA	TRBV18	TRBJ1-3	TGTGCCAGCTCACCACAGTCTTGGTTTCGGTCCTCTGGAAACACCATATATTTT	CASSPQSWFRSSGNTIYF
TRBD2	TRBV3-1/TRBV3-2	TRBJ2-7	TGTGCCAGCAGCCCCTGGACTAGCGGGGTTTACGAGCAGTACTTC	CASSPWTSGVYEQYF
NA	TRBV6-4	TRBJ1-1	TGTGCCAGCAGTGCCAGTAAGGGTTTAAGTGCTGAAGCTTTCTTT	CASSASKGLSAEAFF
NA	TRBV18	TRBJ1-1	TGTGCCAGCTCACCACTGTTTAGGGCAGGGCTAAACACTGAAGCTTTCTTT	CASSPLFRAGLNTEAFF
TRBD2	TRBV10-3	TRBJ2-5	TGTGCCATCAGTACGCCTAGCGGGGGACGAGGGGAGACCCAGTACTTC	CAISTPSGGRGETQYF
NA	TRBV4-3	TRBJ2-2	TGCGCCAGCAGCAAGGGGGACACCGGGGAGCTGTTTTTT	CASSKGDTGELFF
NA	TRBV14	TRBJ2-5	TGTGCCAGCAGCCAAGGCTTGGCGCAGACCCAGTACTTC	CASSQGLAQTQYF
TRBD1	TRBV9	TRBJ1-2	TGTGCCAGCAGCGTAGCTAGGGACAGCTTGGCGGTTGGCTACACCTTC	CASSVARDSLAVGYTF
NA	TRBV2	TRBJ1-1	TGTGCCAGCAGGCGGAACACTGAAGCTTTCTTT	CASRRNTEAFF
TRBD1	TRBV11-1	TRBJ2-3	TGTGCCAGCAGCTATGGACAGGGGAGGGCAGATACGCAGTATTTT	CASSYGQGRADTQYF
NA	TRBV21-1	TRBJ2-4	TGTGCCAGCAGCAAGGGGGGTCGCAAAAACATTCAGTACTTC	CASSKGGRKNIQYF
NA	TRBV28	TRBJ2-1	TGTGCCAGCATCACAGGGGGGGAATACAATGAGCAGTTCTTC	CASITGGEYNEQFF
TRBD1	TRBV18	TRBJ1-2	TGTGCCAGCTCACCATTGGGACAGGGAGGCTACACCTTC	CASSPLGQGGYTF
NA	TRBV19	TRBJ1-5	TGTGCCAGTAGTATAAAGAGAAATCAGCCCCAGCATTTT	CASSIKRNQPQHF
TRBD1	TRBV20-1	TRBJ2-7	TGCAGTGCTGGACAGGGGGAGCAGTACTTC	CSAGQGEQYF